This T cell receptor beta chain was obtained from a study of cytomegalovirus exposure and HLA in healthy donors. Points from the study as a whole: In a later analysis, across HLA loci, associated TCR counts were highest for DRB1, lowest for HLA-C. In a later analysis, compared with equally common non-associated chains, HLA-associated beta chains were more expanded. In terms of immune exposure information, only CMV serostatus was available.

As regards this clone: Its antigen is currently unknown.

PCR used 60 Vbeta primers and 13 Jbeta primers. Original methodology: In a later analysis, around 12 million of 65 million to 90 million unique beta chains occurred in at least two donors. Method: immunoSEQ multiplex PCR; TCRdb's copy keeps in-frame clones and lacks some. D and trimming were read from the DNA, whereas the V and J calls and clone size are those reported in that table. The sample includes 180,000 or so clones, 75% to 90% of them seen just once. Germline CDR1 reads LGHNA; CDR2 reads YSLEER. After removal of 0 bases from V and 1 base from J, the junction contained 6 bases not matched to a gene. The CDR3 extends over 18 amino acids.

The receptor's source is a man in his late teens or twenties in good health and CMV-seropositive. Sequencing was done on a sample of PBMCs. The chain has TRBV4-3 and TRBJ2-7, with 13 bases aligning to TRBD2. In DNA, the CDR3 is TGCGCCAGCAGCCAAGAACCGGGACTAGCGGGGCAGTCCTACGAGCAGTACTTC. It encodes CASSQEPGLAGQSYEQYF.